One and the same sample provided the 8 T cell receptor beta chains below, sequenced in a study of cytomegalovirus exposure and HLA in healthy donors (dated by TCRdb to the late 2010s). Libraries were built with the immunoSEQ multiplex PCR assay. A mixture of 60 forward primers for TCR Vbeta segments and 13 reverse primers for TCR Jbeta segments was used in the multiplex PCR. As stored in TCRdb, this immuneACCESS dataset retains in-frame rearrangements with V and J assigned. A fraction of the clones does not appear; measured against another copy, unresolved V genes explain less than half of the discrepancy, and the remainder lacks a known reason. The sample has about 120,000 clones on record, around 74% of them singletons. The top ten hold around 1.7% of the sample. The sample taken for sequencing was PBMCs. Every receptor here comes from a woman aged 18-29 years in good health and CMV-seronegative.

The chain has TRBV28 and TRBJ2-5; 8 positions match TRBD2. CDR1 and CDR2 (germline): MDHEN, SYDVKM. This CDR3 has 17 residues. J was trimmed by 5 bases and V by 3 bases; bases with no gene match: 14. The CDR3 protein is CASSFYLLAGGAETQYF. The CDR3 nucleotides read TGTGCCAGCAGTTTTTACCTACTTGCGGGGGGCGCCGAGACCCAGTACTTC.

The V and J genes are TRBV7-9 and TRBJ2-3; D not certain. Germline CDR1 reads SEHNR; CDR2 reads FQNEAQ (reference sequence). The CDR3 length is 15 residues. Deletions cut 1 base from V and 2 bases from J, with 10 bases between. CDR3 protein: CASSLGGLITDTQYF. CDR3 coding DNA: TGTGCCAGCAGCTTAGGAGGTCTAATCACAGATACGCAGTATTTT.

The genes are TRBV27 and TRBJ2-2, with 10 bases aligning to TRBD1. The CDR3 contains 16 residues. Germline CDR1 MNHEY, CDR2 SMNVEV (reference sequence). Germline trimming cut 6 bases from V and 6 bases from J; bases unmatched to any gene: 10. CDR3 residues: CASSLTTGGASGELFF. In DNA form, the CDR3 reads TGTGCCAGCAGCCTTACGACAGGGGGCGCTTCCGGGGAGCTGTTTTTT.

The rearrangement joins TRBV28 to TRBJ1-5; no firm D call. V was trimmed by 3 bases and J by 5 bases, leaving 11 bases between them. Germline assignment: CDR1 MDHEN and CDR2 SYDVKM. CDR3 length: 14 amino acids. The CDR3 spells CASSFTQPYQPQHF. For the CDR3, the DNA is TGTGCCAGCAGTTTCACACAGCCGTATCAGCCCCAGCATTTT.

The chain links TRBV6-5 to TRBJ1-4; no clear D. Trimming removed 4 bases from V and 8 bases from J, with 14 bases in between. The germline V gene has CDR1 MNHEY and CDR2 SVGAGI. The CDR3 is 14 amino acids. The CDR3 sequence: CASSWESTAEKLFF. CDR3 DNA sequence: TGTGCCAGCAGTTGGGAGTCGACGGCAGAAAAACTGTTTTTT.

This clone was seen a single time. The chain uses TRBV4-1 and TRBJ2-3, with 7 positions matching TRBD1. The trim removed 0 bases at V and 0 bases at J, leaving 0 bases unmatched. Germline V gene sequence: CDR1 MGHRA, CDR2 YSYEKL. CDR3 length: 15 amino acids. For the CDR3, the DNA is TGCGCCAGCAGCCAAGAGGACAGGAGCACAGATACGCAGTATTTT. As protein: CASSQEDRSTDTQYF.

The chain is built from TRBV2 and TRBJ2-3; possible D gene TRBD2, 5 bases. This CDR3 spans 14 amino acids. Trimming took 7 bases from V and 0 from J, leaving 11 bases between them. Germline values: CDR1 SNHLY, CDR2 FYNNEI. As DNA, the CDR3 is TGTGCCAGCATCCGAGGACTCAGCACAGATACGCAGTATTTT. This encodes CASIRGLSTDTQYF.

The chain has TRBV30 and TRBJ1-1; D is perhaps TRBD1 (5 bases). The V gene lost 3 bases and the J gene lost 7 bases, with 15 bases spanning the gap. The CDR3 covers 13 residues. Germline V gene sequence: CDR1 GTSNPN, CDR2 SVGIG (reference sequence). This chain's CDR3 is CAWSWRGRVEAFF. The CDR3 DNA is TGTGCCTGGAGCTGGAGGGGCAGGGTTGAAGCTTTCTTT.